Detailed here is one TCR beta chain. The antigen remains unidentified. This entry belongs to a study of post-analysis software for immune sequencing data. About the research overall: The disease courses covered relapsing-remitting, secondary progressive and progressive-relapsing multiple sclerosis. Broader study findings: Clustering by F measure revealed strong co-clustering among samples prepared together in one batch. TRBV segments more frequent in patients than in controls numbered several and included TRBV5-6, TRBV5-1 and TRBV20-1. Significantly lower normalized Chao1 diversity was seen in multiple sclerosis patients than in controls.

Prepared TCR beta cDNA libraries contained unique molecular identifiers. Out of about 0.95 to 10 million T cells, a few hundred thousand cDNA molecules were generated. TCRdb re-derived calls from the PCR reads in MiXCR, one entry per CDR3 protein. The sample comprises roughly 800,000 distinct CDR3 sequences, around 27% of which are singletons, and 0.5% to 0.6% rests with the top ten. V lost 6 bases, J lost 5 bases, and 9 bases stayed unmatched. The CDR3 runs to 15 residues. Germline values: CDR1 MNHEY, CDR2 SVGAGI. Sequencing used blood. The genes are TRBV6-5 and TRBJ2-3; 9 bases fit TRBD2. This clonotype was obtained from a girl under 18 with multiple sclerosis. The CDR3 DNA reads TGTGCCAGCAGCCCGCGGGCGGGAGGGAGAGATACGCAGTATTTT. Amino acid sequence: CASSPRAGGRDTQYF.